Listed here is a single T cell receptor (beta chain). The antigen is undetermined. The data originate from a study of identical twins. The study's findings and limits: Conclusions relied on cross-sectional statistical analysis, not following the same donors. With abundant cord blood beta clonotypes, insertions were fewer; memory repertoires showed no such pattern. Some out-of-frame alpha sequences were shared by twins, and these showed excess low generation probability.

The authors used template switching to add a universal primer site and gave cDNA unique molecular identifiers. Using its own MiXCR run on the 5' RACE reads, TCRdb lists one record per CDR3 protein. The sample lists 750,000 to 950,000 distinct CDR3 sequences; 9% to 15% were seen once. The CDR3 runs to 15 residues. Germline CDR1 is MDHEN and CDR2 is SYDVKM. Trimming shortened V by 5 bases and J by 1 base, and 14 bases separated the two germline ends. The data were also submitted as part of a second study, on yellow fever vaccine responses in identical twins.

The chain joins TRBV28 to TRBJ2-5; no reliable D call. Sequenced: PBMCs. The clonotype comes from a woman under 30 in good health. For the CDR3, the DNA is TGTGCCAGCAGTCTAAGCGAACGCATCCAAGAGACCCAGTACTTC. As protein: CASSLSERIQETQYF.